What follows are 17 T cell receptor beta chains derived from one specimen sequenced in a study of blood T cell repertoires in COVID-19. Some clones are missing from TCRdb's copy, which holds only in-frame ones; the method was immunoSEQ multiplex PCR. The sample includes over 100,000 clones, around nine tenths of them seen just once. Sequenced material: peripheral blood. The receptors originated from a woman in her seventies with COVID-19, enrolled during active disease.

The chain couples TRBV9 to TRBJ2-2; 8 bases line up with TRBD1. The CDR3 is made up of 14 amino acids. CDR1 SGDLS and CDR2 YYNGEE come from the germline V gene. V was pared by 4 bases and J by 7 bases, with 6 bases of the junction left unmatched. The CDR3 DNA follows: TGTGCCAGCAGCAAGACAGGGGCGGTCGGGGAGCTGTTTTTT. This translates into CASSKTGAVGELFF.

J is TRBJ2-2 and V is TRBV19, with TRBD2 matching over 7 bases. Germline V gives CDR1 LNHDA, CDR2 SQIVND (reference sequence). The CDR3 has 15 residues. The J segment lost 2 bases and the V segment lost 10 bases, leaving 10 bases of the junction unmatched. CDR3 region: CATYRAGVNTGELFF. The CDR3 nucleotides are TGTGCCACCTACCGGGCGGGGGTAAACACCGGGGAGCTGTTTTTT. The whole variable domain, filled in from reference TRBV19 and TRBJ2-2, reads DGGITQSPKYLFRKEGQNVTLSCEQNLNHDAMYWYRQDPGQGLRLIYYSQIVNDFQKGDIAEGYSVSREKKESFPLTVTSAQKNPTAFYLCATYRAGVNTGELFFGEGSRLTVL.

The V gene is TRBV3-1 (or the pseudogene TRBV3-2), the J gene TRBJ1-2, with a possible D match to TRBD1 (5 bases). Germline V gene lookup returns CDR1 LGHDT and CDR2 YNNKEL (reference sequence). CDR3 size: 13 residues. With 2 bases removed from V and 6 bases from J, the gap between germline ends came to 10 bases. The CDR3 nucleotides are TGTGCCAGCAGCCAAACTACCAGGGATGGCTACACCTTC. Translating gives CASSQTTRDGYTF.

The genes are TRBV29-1 and TRBJ2-2; TRBD1 might be the D (5 bases). CDR3 length: 14 amino acids. CDR1 and CDR2 from the germline V gene are SQVTM and ANQGSEA. With 7 bases removed from V and 5 bases from J, the gap between germline ends came to 17 bases. The CDR3 loop reads CSAPDRERTGELFF. CDR3 coding DNA: TGCAGCGCCCCCGACAGAGAAAGAACCGGGGAGCTGTTTTTT.

The rearrangement uses TRBV4-1 and TRBJ2-1; D is unresolved. This CDR3 has 13 residues. V gave up 4 bases and J gave up 4 bases, with 8 bases separating them. Germline V gives CDR1 MGHRA, CDR2 YSYEKL. The CDR3 loop is CASSRREYNEQFF. The CDR3, as DNA: TGCGCCAGCAGCCGGAGAGAGTACAATGAGCAGTTCTTC.

The rearrangement links TRBV19 to TRBJ1-4; D is undetermined. The germline V gene has CDR1 LNHDA and CDR2 SQIVND (reference sequence). V lost 3 bases and J lost 7, with 9 bases in between. The CDR3 loop spans 13 amino acids. CDR3 DNA sequence: TGTGCCAGTAGTATTTCTGAGGTTGAAAAACTGTTTTTT. Translating it yields CASSISEVEKLFF.

V usage is TRBV21-1 and J usage is TRBJ1-6; TRBD1, the table's D call, was not compared with the DNA. TRBV21-1 has pseudogene status. The length of the CDR3 is 18 residues. The CDR3 coding sequence is TGTGCCAGCAGCAAAGCCGGGACAGGGGGCCACTATAATTCACCCCTCCACTTT. It is translated as CASSKAGTGGHYNSPLHF.

The V and J genes are TRBV24-1 and TRBJ1-2, with a tentative D call TRBD1 (6 bases). Germline loops: CDR1 KGHDR, CDR2 SFDVKD. This CDR3 has 15 amino acids. V lost 8 bases and J lost 7, with 22 bases in between. This chain's CDR3 is CATNSGQGRMGGYTF. DNA of the CDR3: TGTGCCACCAACTCAGGGCAGGGGAGAATGGGTGGCTACACCTTC.

This clone was observed once. This chain uses TRBV3-1 (or the pseudogene TRBV3-2) with TRBJ1-1; tentative D call: TRBD1 (6 bases). V lost 5 bases, J lost 4 bases, and 14 bases lay in between. Germline-derived CDR1 and CDR2 are LGHDT and YNNKEL (reference sequence). There are 14 residues in the CDR3. In DNA form, the CDR3 reads TGTGCCAGCAGCTACAACAGGGACGGCACTGAAGCTTTCTTT. Its translation: CASSYNRDGTEAFF.

The V gene is TRBV18, the J gene TRBJ2-1; D is possibly TRBD2 (5 bases). Per germline, CDR1 KGHSH and CDR2 LQKENI. Trimming removed 0 bases at V and 4 bases at J, with 16 bases between. The CDR3 consists of 17 residues. Here the CDR3 DNA reads TGTGCCAGCTCACCACCGGGCACTAGAACCCAATACAATGAGCAGTTCTTC. Translation gives CASSPPGTRTQYNEQFF.

Concerning this clone: Different DNA sequences within this sample yield the same CDR3. This chain's CDR3 is CASSLGLAGAQETQYF. The DNA of the CDR3 is TGCGCCAGCAGCTTGGGTTTAGCGGGGGCCCAAGAGACCCAGTACTTC. The chain is built from TRBV5-1 and TRBJ2-5; TRBD2 agrees at 9 bases. Trimming cost V 0 bases and J 1 base; bases outside gene matches: 4. Germline-derived CDR1 and CDR2 are SGHRS and YFSETQ. The CDR3 has 16 residues. Drawing the rest from reference TRBV5-1 and TRBJ2-5, the complete variable domain is KAGVTQTPRYLIKTRGQQVTLSCSPISGHRSVSWYQQTPGQGLQFLFEYFSETQRNKGNFPGRFSGRQFSNSRSEMNVSTLELGDSALYLCASSLGLAGAQETQYFGPGTRLLVL.

V usage is TRBV18 and J usage is TRBJ1-6; 8 bases align to TRBD1. The germline CDR1 and CDR2 sequences are KGHSH and LQKENI. CDR3 length: 16 amino acids. Trimming removed 3 bases from V and 4 bases from J; junction bases left unmatched: 5. For the CDR3, the DNA is TGTGCCAGCTCACCCGACCGGACAGGGTATAATTCACCCCTCCACTTT. Translation gives CASSPDRTGYNSPLHF. Full variable domain (remainder filled in from reference TRBV18 and TRBJ1-6): NAGVMQNPRHLVRRRGQEARLRCSPMKGHSHVYWYRQLPEEGLKFMVYLQKENIIDESGMPKERFSAEFPKEGPSILRIQQVVRGDSAAYFCASSPDRTGYNSPLHFGNGTRLTVT.

The chain has TRBV7-3 and TRBJ2-2; possible D gene TRBD2, 5 bases. With 0 bases removed from V and 2 bases from J, the gap between germline ends came to 10 bases. There are 16 residues in the CDR3. Germline V CDR1 and CDR2: SGHTA, FQGTGA. The CDR3 here is CASSLTGSANTGELFF. CDR3 DNA: TGTGCCAGCAGCTTAACGGGTAGCGCAAACACCGGGGAGCTGTTTTTT.

V and J are TRBV29-1 and TRBJ2-1, with D perhaps TRBD1 (5 bases). This CDR3 spans 16 amino acids. Trimming left V 0 bases short and J 2 bases short, with 14 bases between. Per the germline V gene, CDR1 is SQVTM and CDR2 is ANQGSEA. The CDR3 nucleotides read TGCAGCGTTGAAGATCATCAGGCAGGGACCTACAATGAGCAGTTCTTC. It is translated as CSVEDHQAGTYNEQFF.

The CDR3 coding sequence is TGTGCCAGTGGACAGGGGTTTTCAAACTATGGCTACACCTTC. Residues: CASGQGFSNYGYTF. The chain has TRBV30 and TRBJ1-2; 9 bases are shared with TRBD1. This CDR3 region has 14 residues. CDR1 and CDR2 from the germline V gene are GTSNPN and SVGIG (reference sequence). V lost 8 bases to trimming and J lost 2 bases; unmatched junction nucleotides: 9.

The gene calls are TRBV27 and TRBJ2-1; 10 bases match TRBD1. Germline-derived CDR1 and CDR2 are MNHEY and SMNVEV (reference sequence). J lost 7 bases, V lost 5 bases, and 11 bases had no gene match. This CDR3 is 16 amino acids long. The chain's CDR3 is CASSNRLPGQGNEQFF. The DNA of the CDR3 is TGTGCCAGCAGTAACCGCCTTCCGGGACAGGGGAATGAGCAGTTCTTC.

The chain couples TRBV24-1 to TRBJ2-1, with TRBD2 matching 7 bases. Germline CDR1 is KGHDR and CDR2 is SFDVKD. Losses at the gene ends were 5 bases for V and 1 base for J; bases not matched to a gene: 1. The CDR3 is 14 residues long. CDR3 nucleotide sequence: TGTGCCACCAGTGTGGGGGGGTCCTACAATGAGCAGTTCTTC. Amino acids: CATSVGGSYNEQFF.